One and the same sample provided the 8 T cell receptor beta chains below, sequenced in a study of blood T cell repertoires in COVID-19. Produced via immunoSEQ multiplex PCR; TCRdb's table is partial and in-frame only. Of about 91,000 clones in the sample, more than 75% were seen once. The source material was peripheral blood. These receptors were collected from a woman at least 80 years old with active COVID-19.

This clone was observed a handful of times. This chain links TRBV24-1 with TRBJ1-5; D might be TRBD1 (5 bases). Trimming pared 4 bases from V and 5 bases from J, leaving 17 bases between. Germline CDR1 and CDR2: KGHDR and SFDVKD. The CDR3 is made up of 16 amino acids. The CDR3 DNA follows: TGTGCCACCAGTGACCCTTGGCGACAGACACATCAGCCCCAGCATTTT. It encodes CATSDPWRQTHQPQHF.

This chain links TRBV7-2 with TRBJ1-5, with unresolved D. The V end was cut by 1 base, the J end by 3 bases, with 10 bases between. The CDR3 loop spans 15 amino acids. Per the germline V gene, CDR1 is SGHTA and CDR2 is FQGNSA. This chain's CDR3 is CASSLDGGNNQPQHF. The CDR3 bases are TGTGCCAGCAGCTTAGATGGAGGGAACAATCAGCCCCAGCATTTT. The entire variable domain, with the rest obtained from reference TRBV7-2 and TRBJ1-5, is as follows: GAGVSQSPSNKVTEKGKDVELRCDPISGHTALYWYRQSLGQGLEFLIYFQGNSAPDKSGLPSDRFSAERTGGSVSTLTIQRTQQEDSAVYLCASSLDGGNNQPQHFGDGTRLSIL.

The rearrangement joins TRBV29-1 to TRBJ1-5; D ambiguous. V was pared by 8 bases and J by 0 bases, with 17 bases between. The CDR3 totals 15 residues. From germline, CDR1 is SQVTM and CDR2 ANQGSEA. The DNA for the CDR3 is TGCAGCCCCTCCCCCCAGGTGAATAGCAATCAGCCCCAGCATTTT. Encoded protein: CSPSPQVNSNQPQHF.

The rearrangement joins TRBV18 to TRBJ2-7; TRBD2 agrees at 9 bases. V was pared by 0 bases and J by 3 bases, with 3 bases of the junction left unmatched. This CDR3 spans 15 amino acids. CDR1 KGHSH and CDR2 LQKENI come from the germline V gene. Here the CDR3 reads CASSPPSSGVYEQYF. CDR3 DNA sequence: TGTGCCAGCTCACCACCCTCTAGCGGGGTCTACGAGCAGTACTTC.

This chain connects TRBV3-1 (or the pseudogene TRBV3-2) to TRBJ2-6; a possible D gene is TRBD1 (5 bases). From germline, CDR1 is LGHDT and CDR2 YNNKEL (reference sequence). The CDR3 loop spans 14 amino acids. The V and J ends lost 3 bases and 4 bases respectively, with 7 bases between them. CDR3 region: CASSHGAGANVLTF. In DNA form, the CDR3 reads TGTGCCAGCAGCCATGGGGCAGGGGCCAACGTCCTGACTTTC.

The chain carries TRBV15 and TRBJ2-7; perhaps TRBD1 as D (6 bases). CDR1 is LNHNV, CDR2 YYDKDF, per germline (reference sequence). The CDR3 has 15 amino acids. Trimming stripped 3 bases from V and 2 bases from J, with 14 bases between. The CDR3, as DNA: TGTGCCACCAGCAGTTTTAAGACAGGACCCTACGAGCAGTACTTC. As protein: CATSSFKTGPYEQYF.

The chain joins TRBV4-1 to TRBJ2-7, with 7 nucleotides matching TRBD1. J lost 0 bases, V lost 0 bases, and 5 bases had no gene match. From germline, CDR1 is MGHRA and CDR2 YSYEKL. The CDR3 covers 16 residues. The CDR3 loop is CASSQEQGDSSYEQYF. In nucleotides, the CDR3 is TGCGCCAGCAGCCAAGAACAAGGGGACAGCTCCTACGAGCAGTACTTC.

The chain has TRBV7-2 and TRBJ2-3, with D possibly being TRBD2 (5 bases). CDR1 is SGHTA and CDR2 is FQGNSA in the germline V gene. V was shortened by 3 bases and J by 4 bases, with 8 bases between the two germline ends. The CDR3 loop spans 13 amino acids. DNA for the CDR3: TGTGCCAGCAGCTTTGACTACTCAGATACGCAGTATTTT. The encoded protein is CASSFDYSDTQYF.